This T cell receptor beta chain is drawn from a study of blood T cells in healthy people across ages. The study, taken as a whole, reports: Without sorted subsets, naive and antigen-experienced compartments could not be conclusively compared.

Trimming removed 3 bases from V and 7 bases from J; junction bases left unmatched: 5. This CDR3 is built from 15 residues. This clonotype has just a few counts. Antigen specificity is unknown. Isolated per sample were at least 6 million PBMCs. A second PCR of about 7 to 11 cycles used a sample-barcoded 5' primer and a J-beta primer mix. One entry per CDR3 protein, called by TCRdb with MiXCR from the 5' RACE reads. This table holds about 640,000 distinct CDR3 sequences, 58% found once. This sequence was found in a man in his 60s in good health. The sample taken for sequencing was blood. This sequence joins TRBV12-3 or TRBV12-4 and TRBJ1-4, with 10 bases that match TRBD1. The CDR3, as DNA: TGTGCCAGCAGTTTGGACAGGGGGGATAGTGAAAAACTGTTTTTT. Amino acid sequence: CASSLDRGDSEKLFF.